Below, 14 T cell receptor beta chains from the same sample are listed, as sequenced in a study of blood T cell repertoires in COVID-19 (TCRdb year 2020). The library was prepared using the immunoSEQ multiplex PCR assay. TCRdb stores this immuneACCESS table with in-frame sequences only. Part of the clones is absent; in the studies checked, under half of the shortfall reflects unresolved V genes, and no reason is known for the rest. The sample contains under 85,000 clones, about 90% of them found a single time. The leading ten clones occupy 9.5% to 15% of the sample. The source material was peripheral blood. These receptors came from a human donor in a cohort sampled during active COVID-19.

The sample holds one count of this clone. This chain links TRBV6-2 or TRBV6-3 with TRBJ1-1, with D unresolved. V lost 2 bases to trimming and J lost 4 bases, with 8 bases between them. The germline V gene encodes CDR1 MNHEY and CDR2 SVGEGT. The CDR3 is 13 residues long. CDR3 amino acids: CASSYAETTEAFF. The CDR3 bases are TGTGCCAGCAGTTACGCGGAGACCACTGAAGCTTTCTTT.

The table lists this clone with a few counts. The rearrangement joins TRBV4-1 to TRBJ2-7; TRBD2 aligns across 10 bases. The CDR3 contains 19 residues. Unmatched junction bases numbered 11, after V lost 0 bases and J lost 0 bases. The germline V gene has CDR1 MGHRA and CDR2 YSYEKL. The CDR3 reads CASSQDPIGSGGPSYEQYF. The CDR3 nucleotides read TGCGCCAGCAGCCAAGATCCTATCGGTAGCGGGGGGCCCTCCTACGAGCAGTACTTC.

V is TRBV3-1 (or the pseudogene TRBV3-2) and J is TRBJ2-5; 15 bases agree with TRBD2. CDR3 size: 17 residues. Looked up from germline, CDR1 is LGHDT and CDR2 is YNNKEL (reference sequence). Trimming cost V 3 bases and J 5 bases; bases outside gene matches: 7. The CDR3 loop reads CASSQGTSGGRRETQYF. CDR3 bases: TGTGCCAGCAGCCAGGGGACTAGCGGGGGGAGGAGGGAGACCCAGTACTTC.

The chain employs TRBV27 and TRBJ1-6; tentative D call: TRBD1 (5 bases). The V gene's germline CDR1 is MNHEY and CDR2 SMNVEV (reference sequence). V was trimmed by 0 bases and J by 9 bases, leaving 15 bases between them. The CDR3 is made up of 16 amino acids. The CDR3, as DNA: TGTGCCAGCAGTTTATCGGGGTCGGGGGTTACTTCACCCCTCCACTTT. Protein: CASSLSGSGVTSPLHF.

The rearrangement joins TRBV3-1 (or the pseudogene TRBV3-2) to TRBJ2-4, with TRBD2 matching 7 bases. CDR1 LGHDT and CDR2 YNNKEL come from the germline V gene (reference sequence). Trimming at V came to 3 bases and at J to 5 bases, leaving 7 bases not matched to a gene. The CDR3 extends over 15 amino acids. In DNA form, the CDR3 reads TGTGCCAGCAGCCAGGGGAGCGGGGCGGAAAACATTCAGTACTTC. It yields the protein CASSQGSGAENIQYF.

The chain couples TRBV11-3 to TRBJ2-1; 9 positions match TRBD2. V lost 0 bases and J lost 0; bases outside the gene matches: 3. The CDR3 length is 17 residues. Germline CDR1 and CDR2: SGHNT and YENEEA. The CDR3 loop is CASSLDSGGSSYNEQFF. Here the CDR3 DNA reads TGTGCCAGCAGCTTAGACAGCGGGGGGAGCTCCTACAATGAGCAGTTCTTC.

This clone has only a few counts. The rearrangement uses TRBV4-2 and TRBJ1-2; 8 nucleotides agree with TRBD1. Germline CDR1 and CDR2: LGHNA and YNFKEQ. This CDR3 is 14 amino acids long. V lost 4 bases and J lost 2; bases outside the gene matches: 3. CDR3 DNA sequence: TGTGCCAGCAGCCCAGGGGGCAAGAACTATGGCTACACCTTC. Protein: CASSPGGKNYGYTF.

The V and J genes are TRBV3-1 (or the pseudogene TRBV3-2) and TRBJ1-4; 8 positions agree with TRBD1. This CDR3 comprises 19 residues. J gave up 1 base and V 1 base, and 11 bases lay outside the gene matches. Germline V lookup: CDR1 LGHDT, CDR2 YNNKEL (reference sequence). The CDR3: CASSQGGRGRRLTNEKLFF. The CDR3 DNA follows: TGTGCCAGCAGCCAAGGCGGCAGGGGGCGCCGCCTAACTAATGAAAAACTGTTTTTT.

The chain employs TRBV7-2 and TRBJ1-1, with D possibly being TRBD1 (5 bases). The V end was cut by 1 base, the J end by 4 bases, with 10 bases between. The CDR3 extends over 14 amino acids. In germline, CDR1 is SGHTA, CDR2 FQGNSA. CDR3 protein: CASSLGGSATEAFF. For the CDR3, the DNA is TGTGCCAGCAGCTTAGGGGGCAGCGCCACTGAAGCTTTCTTT.

This sequence joins TRBV9 and TRBJ2-2, with TRBD2 as a possible D gene (6 bases). The CDR3 covers 16 residues. V was cut by 0 bases and J by 7 bases, with 16 bases left in between. The V gene's germline CDR1 is SGDLS and CDR2 YYNGEE. The CDR3, as DNA: TGTGCCAGCAGCGTAGCCCCCAGGGCGCGGGACGGGGAGCTGTTTTTT. It yields the protein CASSVAPRARDGELFF.

This rearrangement joins TRBV7-8 to TRBJ1-2, with 9 bases fitting TRBD1. The CDR3 contains 15 residues. Germline values: CDR1 SGHVS, CDR2 FQNEAQ. Trimming at V came to 5 bases and at J to 4 bases, leaving 8 bases not matched to a gene. Written as DNA, the CDR3 is TGTGCCAGCAGCGATGACAGGGGGTATAGCTATGGCTACACCTTC. As protein: CASSDDRGYSYGYTF.

The chain recombines TRBV3-1 (or the pseudogene TRBV3-2) with TRBJ1-6; 7 nucleotides agree with TRBD1. The CDR3 has 15 residues. The trim removed 4 bases at V and 10 bases at J, leaving 10 bases unmatched. Germline assignment: CDR1 LGHDT and CDR2 YNNKEL (reference sequence). CDR3: CASSPQWTGESPLHF. The CDR3 DNA is TGTGCCAGCAGCCCCCAATGGACAGGAGAGTCACCCCTCCACTTT.

The rearrangement uses TRBV29-1 and TRBJ1-1; maybe TRBD1 (5 bases). Germline loops: CDR1 SQVTM, CDR2 ANQGSEA. V shed 4 bases and J shed 5 bases, with 14 bases lying between them. The CDR3 is 13 residues long. CDR3 amino acids: CSVGRQPRTEAFF. CDR3 coding DNA: TGCAGCGTTGGCCGACAGCCGAGGACTGAAGCTTTCTTT.

The CDR3 nucleotides are TGTGCCATCATGAGGGAGTCGGGTTCACCCCTCCACTTT. It yields the protein CAIMRESGSPLHF. The chain employs TRBV10-3 and TRBJ1-6; D uncertain. There are 13 residues in the CDR3. Germline V lookup: CDR1 ENHRY, CDR2 SYGVKD. Between the trimmed V and J ends, which lost 7 bases and 9 bases, there was a span of 13 bases.